The entry below gives a single T cell receptor (beta chain) sequence along with its context. The sample belongs to a study of blood T cell repertoires in COVID-19. Trimming removed 6 bases from V and 5 bases from J; junction bases left unmatched: 4. This CDR3 has 13 amino acids. CDR1 MNHEY and CDR2 SVGAGI come from the germline V gene. All recovered Cohort 3 donors got two negative PCRs, got clearance, or saw symptom resolution. In the authors' methods: Estimates of nucleated cell counts were drawn from the amplification of reference gene primers. TCRdb's table, derived via immunoSEQ multiplex PCR, lists solely in-frame clones and lacks some. V and J calls and clone size are copied from that table; D and trimming were computed from the DNA. The profile shows hundreds of thousands of clones, 80% to 90% of them singletons.

Sequenced: PBMCs or T cells enriched from blood (not recorded which). The gene calls are TRBV6-5 and TRBJ2-7; 10 bases line up with TRBD2. The receptor comes from a young woman who had recovered from COVID-19. Here the CDR3 reads CASSRGLADEQYF. The CDR3 coding sequence is TGTGCCAGCAGCCGTGGACTAGCGGACGAGCAGTACTTC.